These 30 T cell receptor beta chains share one sample of origin, sequenced in a study of blood T cell repertoires in COVID-19. Assay used: immunoSEQ multiplex PCR; TCRdb lists only in-frame clones, some missing. The table includes roughly 330,000 clones, 89% detected once. The sample was peripheral blood. These receptor sequences come from a man between 18 and 29 years old who had recovered from COVID-19.

The chain uses TRBV6-2 or TRBV6-3 and TRBJ2-2; the D is unclear. Germline CDR1 MNHEY, CDR2 SVGEGT. The germline V and J ends were trimmed by 4 bases and 2 bases, with 17 bases remaining between them. The CDR3 spans 17 residues. DNA for the CDR3: TGTGCCAGCAGTTCGGAGAGGAGTCCTTTCAACACCGGGGAGCTGTTTTTT. Translating it yields CASSSERSPFNTGELFF.

The chain couples TRBV29-1 to TRBJ2-7; a possible D gene is TRBD1 (6 bases). Germline V gene data show CDR1 as SQVTM and CDR2 as ANQGSEA. This CDR3 spans 13 amino acids. Trimming cost V 0 bases and J 9 bases, with 15 bases left between them. The CDR3 loop is CSVEDPGQPWQYF. The DNA of the CDR3 is TGCAGCGTTGAAGACCCCGGACAGCCTTGGCAGTACTTC.

The gene calls are TRBV29-1 and TRBJ2-7, with 8 bases aligning to TRBD1. The ends lost 6 bases at V and 6 bases at J; junction bases unmatched: 7. CDR1 and CDR2 (germline): SQVTM, ANQGSEA. The length of the CDR3 is 12 residues. The CDR3 is CSVRQGLSEQYF. CDR3 bases: TGCAGCGTCCGACAGGGGTTAAGCGAGCAGTACTTC.

J is TRBJ2-5 and V is TRBV10-3; a weak D match, TRBD2 (5 bases). The length of the CDR3 is 13 residues. V gave up 8 bases and J gave up 0 bases, with 10 bases separating them. Germline V lookup: CDR1 ENHRY, CDR2 SYGVKD. As DNA, the CDR3 is TGTGCCATCGGTCCGAGGGACCAAGAGACCCAGTACTTC. Translated, it gives CAIGPRDQETQYF.

The chain uses TRBV9 and TRBJ2-7; no reliable D call. CDR1 is SGDLS, CDR2 YYNGEE, per germline. V was cut by 3 bases and J by 0 bases, with 10 bases left in between. This CDR3 has 14 residues. The CDR3 DNA is TGTGCCAGCAGCGAAACTGGTAACTCCTACGAGCAGTACTTC. Amino acid sequence: CASSETGNSYEQYF.

The chain uses TRBV10-3 and TRBJ1-5, with 10 bases lining up with TRBD1. CDR3 length: 15 amino acids. Germline V gene data show CDR1 as ENHRY and CDR2 as SYGVKD. V trimming: 3 bases; J trimming: 4 bases; junction bases outside the gene matches: 3. The CDR3 coding sequence is TGTGCCATCAGTGACGGACAGGGGGTTAATCAGCCCCAGCATTTT. Translating it yields CAISDGQGVNQPQHF.

The genes are TRBV2 and TRBJ2-1, with TRBD2 identical over 7 bases. The V gene end was trimmed by 4 bases and the J gene end by 8 bases; junction bases not matched to a gene: 14. Germline V CDR1 and CDR2: SNHLY, FYNNEI. This CDR3 is built from 16 residues. The CDR3 DNA is TGTGCCAGCAGTGGGCTTAGCGGGTCCCGGGCGGATGAGCAGTTCTTC. Residues: CASSGLSGSRADEQFF.

This chain uses TRBV4-3 with TRBJ1-2; 8 nucleotides line up with TRBD1. Germline V lookup: CDR1 LGHNA, CDR2 YSLEER. The trim removed 1 base at V and 4 bases at J, leaving 14 bases unmatched. The CDR3 sequence is 18 residues long. Here the CDR3 DNA reads TGCGCCAGCAGCCAAGTGGACAGGGTGGGTTCCCTAGCCTATGGCTACACCTTC. Residues: CASSQVDRVGSLAYGYTF.

The V and J genes are TRBV11-2 and TRBJ2-7; perhaps TRBD1 as D (6 bases). The CDR3 runs to 14 residues. Between the trimmed V and J ends, which lost 6 bases and 1 base, there was a span of 13 bases. Germline assignment: CDR1 SGHAT and CDR2 FQNNGV. The DNA for the CDR3 is TGTGCCAGCAGGACTTGGACAGCTTCCTACGAGCAGTACTTC. Translating gives CASRTWTASYEQYF.

The chain couples TRBV12-5 to TRBJ2-3, with 13 bases identical to TRBD2. V gave up 6 bases and J gave up 6 bases; unmatched junction bases: 6. Germline V gene data show CDR1 as LGHNT and CDR2 as FRNRAP. The CDR3 contains 15 residues. The CDR3 bases are TGTGCTAGTGGCTGGACTAGCGGGAGAATCGATACGCAGTATTTT. Its translation: CASGWTSGRIDTQYF.

As regards this clone: The sample contains more than one DNA sequence encoding this CDR3. This chain connects TRBV6-5 to TRBJ1-2, with a possible D match to TRBD1 (5 bases). V lost 2 bases and J 2 bases, leaving 6 bases between the germline ends. The CDR3 length is 13 residues. The V gene's germline CDR1 is MNHEY and CDR2 SVGAGI. Written as DNA, the CDR3 is TGTGCCAGCAGTTACGACAGCAACTATGGCTACACCTTC. Encoded protein: CASSYDSNYGYTF.

This chain connects TRBV27 to TRBJ2-3; 9 nucleotides line up with TRBD2. V was pared by 5 bases and J by 1 base, with 10 bases of the junction left unmatched. From germline, CDR1 is MNHEY and CDR2 SMNVEV (reference sequence). The CDR3 is 17 amino acids. The DNA for the CDR3 is TGTGCCAGCAGTCCTGGACTAGCGCGAAAGGGCACAGATACGCAGTATTTT. This translates into CASSPGLARKGTDTQYF.

This sequence joins TRBV7-9 and TRBJ2-2, with TRBD1 matching over 8 bases. The germline V gene has CDR1 SEHNR and CDR2 FQNEAQ (reference sequence). V lost 6 bases, J lost 4 bases, and 4 bases stayed unmatched. The CDR3 loop spans 14 amino acids. The DNA for the CDR3 is TGTGCCAGCAGGCCGGGACAGGCCACCGGGGAGCTGTTTTTT. Translating it yields CASRPGQATGELFF.

The sample holds one count of this clone. In the same sample, other DNA sequences code for this CDR3. The chain couples TRBV2 to TRBJ1-1; maybe TRBD1 (5 bases). Between the trimmed V and J ends, which lost 4 bases and 5 bases, there was a span of 8 bases. The CDR3 totals 12 residues. Looked up from germline, CDR1 is SNHLY and CDR2 is FYNNEI. CDR3 sequence (DNA): TGTGCCAGCAGTGCGGGGGGGACTGAAGCTTTCTTT. Encoded protein: CASSAGGTEAFF.

This sequence joins TRBV9 and TRBJ2-1; maybe TRBD1 (6 bases). Germline CDR1 SGDLS, CDR2 YYNGEE. There are 16 residues in the CDR3. Trimming took off 3 bases at V and 6 bases at J, with 19 bases between the two ends. The CDR3 protein is CASSAYPGRTANEQFF. For the CDR3, the DNA is TGTGCCAGCAGCGCCTATCCCGGCCGGACAGCCAATGAGCAGTTCTTC.

V and J are TRBV2 and TRBJ1-1, with TRBD1 matching 7 bases. Trimming removed 5 bases from V and 1 base from J; junction bases left unmatched: 10. The CDR3 has 16 residues. Germline lookup yields CDR1 SNHLY and CDR2 FYNNEI. Here the CDR3 DNA reads TGTGCCAGCAGTCATACAGGGGTCTCTGGGAACACTGAAGCTTTCTTT. Translating gives CASSHTGVSGNTEAFF.

CDR3 bases: TGTGCCTGGAGTCCCCCCCGGAGCAGCATAAGAACCCCGCGGGGGAACACTGAAGCTTTCTTT. Translation gives CAWSPPRSSIRTPRGNTEAFF. The chain employs TRBV30 and TRBJ1-1; D is unresolved. Trimming took off 2 bases at V and 1 base at J, with 32 bases between the two ends. Germline V gene sequence: CDR1 GTSNPN, CDR2 SVGIG (reference sequence). This CDR3 is 21 amino acids long. The entire variable domain, with the rest obtained from reference TRBV30 and TRBJ1-1, is as follows: SQTIHQWPATLVQPVGSPLSLECTVEGTSNPNLYWYRQAAGRGLQLLFYSVGIGQISSEVPQNLSASRPQDRQFILSSKKLLLSDSGFYLCAWSPPRSSIRTPRGNTEAFFGQGTRLTVV.

The J gene is TRBJ2-1, the V gene TRBV6-5, with D possibly TRBD2 on 5 matching bases. V lost 7 bases, J lost 4 bases, and 14 bases lay in between. The CDR3 is made up of 14 amino acids. CDR1 and CDR2 (germline): MNHEY, SVGAGI. CDR3 region: CASTRTGGYNEQFF. The CDR3 DNA is TGTGCCAGCACCCGGACTGGCGGATACAATGAGCAGTTCTTC.

In nucleotides, the CDR3 is TGTGCCATCAGCCCGGGACAGGGTAATGAGCAGTTCTTC. Its protein is CAISPGQGNEQFF. The V and J genes are TRBV10-3 and TRBJ2-1; TRBD1 aligns across 9 bases. The CDR3 has 13 residues. The ends lost 6 bases at V and 7 bases at J; junction bases unmatched: 4. Per the germline V gene, CDR1 is ENHRY and CDR2 is SYGVKD.

V gene TRBV6-6 combines with J gene TRBJ1-2; 9 nucleotides agree with TRBD1. Germline loops: CDR1 MNHNY, CDR2 SVGAGI (reference sequence). Trimming took 6 bases from V and 6 from J; bases not matched to a gene: 5. This CDR3 is built from 13 residues. The CDR3 spells CASSWTGDDGYTF. The CDR3 DNA reads TGTGCCAGCAGCTGGACAGGGGATGATGGCTACACCTTC.

The gene calls are TRBV19 and TRBJ1-2, with 9 bases fitting TRBD1. The CDR3 loop spans 17 amino acids. Trimming at V came to 5 bases and at J to 0 bases, leaving 10 bases not matched to a gene. CDR1 LNHDA and CDR2 SQIVND come from the germline V gene (reference sequence). The CDR3 reads CASSPSPGQGPNYGYTF. The DNA for the CDR3 is TGTGCCAGTAGTCCTTCTCCCGGACAGGGGCCTAACTATGGCTACACCTTC.

V and J are TRBV13 and TRBJ1-1; no definite D call. The CDR3 totals 14 residues. Germline CDR1 reads PRHDT; CDR2 reads FYEKMQ (reference sequence). Trimming shortened V by 6 bases and J by 1 base, and 12 bases separated the two germline ends. Written as DNA, the CDR3 is TGTGCCAGCAGTTCCCTCCCAGGGAACACTGAAGCTTTCTTT. This sequence encodes CASSSLPGNTEAFF.

The J gene is TRBJ1-6, the V gene TRBV15, with D possibly TRBD1 on 6 matching bases. The CDR3 covers 13 residues. Trimming took 5 bases from V and 8 from J, leaving 10 bases between them. Germline lookup yields CDR1 LNHNV and CDR2 YYDKDF (reference sequence). This CDR3 is CATSRSGDSPLHF. CDR3 in DNA: TGTGCCACCAGCCGCTCAGGGGATTCACCCCTCCACTTT.

This sequence joins TRBV5-6 and TRBJ1-2; D not certain. Between the trimmed V and J ends, which lost 0 bases and 4 bases, there was a span of 10 bases. The CDR3 loop spans 14 amino acids. Germline V CDR1 and CDR2: SGHDT, YYEEEE. CDR3 residues: CASSLDGKSYGYTF. The DNA for the CDR3 is TGTGCCAGCAGCTTGGACGGGAAAAGCTATGGCTACACCTTC.

This clone was counted a few times. The chain uses TRBV5-4 and TRBJ2-7, with D perhaps TRBD1 (6 bases). V lost 1 base and J 1 base, leaving 9 bases between the germline ends. This CDR3 is 14 amino acids long. Per germline, CDR1 SGHNT and CDR2 YYREEE (reference sequence). CDR3 nucleotides: TGTGCCAGCAGCTTGACAGGGTCTTCCTACGAGCAGTACTTC. The encoded protein is CASSLTGSSYEQYF.

V usage is TRBV25-1 and J usage is TRBJ2-3; D not resolved. Trimming removed 7 bases from V and 5 bases from J, with 16 bases in between. This CDR3 is built from 14 residues. Germline V gives CDR1 MGHDK, CDR2 SYGVNS. The CDR3, as DNA: TGTGCCAGCACTTCCTCCCTTACGGGAGATACGCAGTATTTT. Protein product: CASTSSLTGDTQYF. The full variable domain, completed using reference TRBV25-1 and TRBJ2-3, is EADIYQTPRYLVIGTGKKITLECSQTMGHDKMYWYQQDPGMELHLIHYSYGVNSTEKGDLSSESTVSRIRTEHFPLTLESARPSHTSQYLCASTSSLTGDTQYFGPGTRLTVL.

The chain uses TRBV6-6 and TRBJ1-1; 9 positions agree with TRBD1. The CDR3 loop spans 15 amino acids. Germline V lookup: CDR1 MNHNY, CDR2 SVGAGI (reference sequence). Trimming took 1 base from V and 4 from J; bases not matched to a gene: 4. The CDR3 is CASSYLGQGGTEAFF. The CDR3 bases are TGTGCCAGCAGTTACTTGGGACAGGGTGGCACTGAAGCTTTCTTT.

The gene calls are TRBV7-8 and TRBJ2-7, with D tentatively TRBD1 (6 bases). The germline V gene has CDR1 SGHVS and CDR2 FQNEAQ. This CDR3 is 14 amino acids long. Trimming shortened V by 4 bases and J by 1 base, and 11 bases separated the two germline ends. The CDR3 DNA reads TGTGCCAGCAGCTCCCTGACAGGTTCCTACGAGCAGTACTTC. Translated: CASSSLTGSYEQYF.

The chain combines TRBV20-1 with TRBJ2-7, with 7 bases matching TRBD1. V dropped 5 bases and J dropped 8; count of bases not matched to a gene: 6. Germline loops: CDR1 DFQATT, CDR2 SNEGSKA (reference sequence). This CDR3 is built from 11 residues. CDR3: CSARTGGQQYF. In DNA, the CDR3 is TGCAGTGCTCGGACAGGTGGCCAGCAGTACTTC.

This chain uses TRBV19 with TRBJ2-3, with 8 nucleotides matching TRBD2. CDR1 and CDR2 (germline): LNHDA, SQIVND (reference sequence). The CDR3 is made up of 16 amino acids. The V segment lost 3 bases and the J segment 0 bases; nucleotides outside the gene matches: 5. CDR3 protein: CASSILTSASTDTQYF. As DNA, the CDR3 is TGTGCCAGTAGTATCCTGACTAGCGCAAGCACAGATACGCAGTATTTT.